This T cell receptor (beta chain) was recovered during a study of T cell responses to AZD1222 COVID-19 vaccine. The CDR3 covers 16 residues. Looked up from germline, CDR1 is LGHNA and CDR2 is YSLEER. V lost 3 bases, J lost 0 bases, and 9 bases lay in between. Findings of the study overall: At baseline, just a handful of AZD1222 recipients tested seropositive. White British donors predominated, females outnumbered males, and clonal diversity was possibly underestimated.

Concerning this clone: The antigen remains unidentified.

Method: immunoSEQ multiplex PCR; TCRdb's copy keeps in-frame clones and lacks some. The sample has under 200,000 clones, 87% seen once. J is TRBJ1-6 and V is TRBV4-3; D ambiguous. The sequence was obtained from an adult in good health. The input for sequencing was peripheral blood, taken on day 0 of MenACWY control vaccination. Written as DNA, the CDR3 is TGCGCCAGCAGCCAGGACCTGAGCTCCTATAATTCACCCCTCCACTTT. It is translated as CASSQDLSSYNSPLHF.